A single T cell receptor (beta chain) is shown here with its context. Its antigen remains unknown. The table came from immunoSEQ multiplex PCR; TCRdb's copy has only in-frame clones and leaves some out. Among approximately 24,000 clones, roughly 69% were seen once, and the ten largest hold approximately 9.4%. The CDR3 has 14 amino acids. With 0 bases removed from V and 6 bases from J, the gap between germline ends came to 9 bases. Germline-derived CDR1 and CDR2 are SGHDT and YYEEEE. This entry is derived from a study of somatic mutations in cytotoxic T cells in rheumatoid arthritis. In the study overall: Flow sorting of some V beta antibody-stained T cells reached nearly 100% purity, with V beta1+ cells also TCRB-sequenced. Overall study results and limits: Measurement of CD8+ T-cell clonality revealed no significant difference between rheumatoid arthritis patients and age-matched healthy controls.

Material for sequencing was CD8+ T cells sorted from blood. This receptor was identified in a young woman in good health. The chain couples TRBV5-6 to TRBJ2-2, with a tentative D call TRBD1 (5 bases). Written as DNA, the CDR3 is TGTGCCAGCAGCTTGGTGGTAGGGGCCGGGGAGCTGTTTTTT. It is translated as CASSLVVGAGELFF.